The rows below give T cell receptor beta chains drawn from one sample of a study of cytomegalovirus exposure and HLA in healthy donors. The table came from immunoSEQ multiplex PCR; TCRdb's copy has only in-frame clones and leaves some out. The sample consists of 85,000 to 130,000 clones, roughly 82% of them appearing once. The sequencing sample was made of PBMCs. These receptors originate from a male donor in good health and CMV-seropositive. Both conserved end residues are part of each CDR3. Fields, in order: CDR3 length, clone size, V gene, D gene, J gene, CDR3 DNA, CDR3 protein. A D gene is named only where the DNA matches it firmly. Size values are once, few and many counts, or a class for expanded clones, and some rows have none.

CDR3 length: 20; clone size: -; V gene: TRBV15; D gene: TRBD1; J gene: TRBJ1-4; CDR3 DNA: TGTGCCACCAGTAGCGGACAGGGCGTAAAAGGGCTGCCAACTAATGAAAAACTGTTTTTT; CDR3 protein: CATSSGQGVKGLPTNEKLFF
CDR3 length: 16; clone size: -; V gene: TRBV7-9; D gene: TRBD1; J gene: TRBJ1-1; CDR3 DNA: TGTGCCAGCAGCCTATGGACAGGGGGAATGAACACTGAAGCTTTCTTT; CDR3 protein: CASSLWTGGMNTEAFF
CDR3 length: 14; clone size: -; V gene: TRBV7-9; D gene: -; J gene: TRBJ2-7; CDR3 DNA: TGTGCCAGCAGCTTGGGAGTCTCCGACTACGAGCAGTACTTC; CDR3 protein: CASSLGVSDYEQYF
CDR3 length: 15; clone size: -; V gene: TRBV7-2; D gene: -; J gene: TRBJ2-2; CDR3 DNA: TGTGCCAGCAGCTTAGGGGCGCTGAACACCGGGGAGCTGTTTTTT; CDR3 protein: CASSLGALNTGELFF
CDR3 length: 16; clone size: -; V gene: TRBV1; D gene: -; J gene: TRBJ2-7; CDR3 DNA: TGCACCAGCAGCCAAGATCGAGACAGGGGGCTTCGCGAGCAGTACTTC; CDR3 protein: CTSSQDRDRGLREQYF
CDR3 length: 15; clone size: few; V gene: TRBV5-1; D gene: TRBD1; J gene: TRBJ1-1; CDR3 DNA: TGCGCCAGCAGCTTAACAGGGACAGCGAACACTGAAGCTTTCTTT; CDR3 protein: CASSLTGTANTEAFF
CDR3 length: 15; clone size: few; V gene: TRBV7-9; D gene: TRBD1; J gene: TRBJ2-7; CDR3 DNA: TGTGCCAGCAGCCTGGCGACAGGGGGTATCAACGAGCAGTACTTC; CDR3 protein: CASSLATGGINEQYF
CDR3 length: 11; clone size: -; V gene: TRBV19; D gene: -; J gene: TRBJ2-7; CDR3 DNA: TGTGCCAGTAGTACCGGGGACGAGCAGTACTTC; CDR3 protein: CASSTGDEQYF
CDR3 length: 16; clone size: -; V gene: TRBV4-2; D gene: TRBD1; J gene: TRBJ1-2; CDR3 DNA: TGTGCCAGCAGCCAAGATCGTAACAGGGGAAACTATGGCTACACCTTC; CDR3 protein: CASSQDRNRGNYGYTF
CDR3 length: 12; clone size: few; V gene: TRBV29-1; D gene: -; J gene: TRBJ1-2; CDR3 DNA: TGCAGCGTAATACAGGCCTACTATGGCTACACCTTC; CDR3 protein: CSVIQAYYGYTF
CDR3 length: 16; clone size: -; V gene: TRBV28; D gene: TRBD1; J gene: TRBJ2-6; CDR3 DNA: TGTGCCAGCAGGAACAGGGGACCCTCTGGGGCCAACGTCCTGACTTTC; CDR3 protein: CASRNRGPSGANVLTF
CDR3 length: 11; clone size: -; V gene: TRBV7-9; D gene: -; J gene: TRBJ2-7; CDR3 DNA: TGTGCCAGCAGCTTTACCTACGAGCAGTACTTC; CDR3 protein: CASSFTYEQYF
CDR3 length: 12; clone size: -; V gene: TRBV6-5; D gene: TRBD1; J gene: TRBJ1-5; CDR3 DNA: TGTGCCACCGGGACAGGGAATCAGCCCCAGCATTTT; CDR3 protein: CATGTGNQPQHF
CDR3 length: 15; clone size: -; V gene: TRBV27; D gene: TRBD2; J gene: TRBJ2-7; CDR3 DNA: TGTGCCAGCAGTTCCTTAGCGGGAGAGGAGTACGAGCAGTACTTC; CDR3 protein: CASSSLAGEEYEQYF
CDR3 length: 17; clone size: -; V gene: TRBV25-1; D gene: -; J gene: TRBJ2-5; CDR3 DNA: TGTGCCAGCAGTGAATATGGACGAGGGAGTGTCCAAGAGACCCAGTACTTC; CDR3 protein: CASSEYGRGSVQETQYF
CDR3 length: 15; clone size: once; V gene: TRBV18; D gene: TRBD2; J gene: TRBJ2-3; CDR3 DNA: TGTGCCAGCTCATCAACTAGCGCCCCCACAGATACGCAGTATTTT; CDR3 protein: CASSSTSAPTDTQYF
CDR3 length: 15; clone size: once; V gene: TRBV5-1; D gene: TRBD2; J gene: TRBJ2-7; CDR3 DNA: TGCGCCAGCAGCACTGGACTAGCGGGAATATACGAGCAGTACTTC; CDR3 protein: CASSTGLAGIYEQYF
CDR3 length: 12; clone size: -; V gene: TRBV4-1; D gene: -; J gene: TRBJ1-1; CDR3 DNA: TGCGCCAGCAGCCAAGAATCAGATCAAGCTTTCTTT; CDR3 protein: CASSQESDQAFF
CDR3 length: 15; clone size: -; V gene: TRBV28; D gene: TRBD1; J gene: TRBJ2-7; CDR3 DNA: TGTGCCAGCAGTCCCCGCGTGACAGGGTTCCACGAGCAGTACTTC; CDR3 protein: CASSPRVTGFHEQYF
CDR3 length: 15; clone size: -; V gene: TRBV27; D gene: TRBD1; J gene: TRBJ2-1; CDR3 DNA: TGTGCCAGCAGAAACGACAGGGTGCCCTACAATGAGCAGTTCTTC; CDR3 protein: CASRNDRVPYNEQFF
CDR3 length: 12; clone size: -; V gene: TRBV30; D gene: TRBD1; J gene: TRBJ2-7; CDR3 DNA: TGTGCCTGGGGGGACAGATCCTACGAGCAGTACTTC; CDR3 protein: CAWGDRSYEQYF
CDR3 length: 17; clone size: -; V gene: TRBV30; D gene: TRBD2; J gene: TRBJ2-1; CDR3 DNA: TGTGCCTGGAGGGCCTGGGGGACTAGCGGGAGCCTGCATGAGCAGTTCTTC; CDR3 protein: CAWRAWGTSGSLHEQFF
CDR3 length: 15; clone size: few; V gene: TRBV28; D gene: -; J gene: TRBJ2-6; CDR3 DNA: TGTGCCAGCAGTTTGGCGGCACTTGGCGCCAACGTCCTGACTTTC; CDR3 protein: CASSLAALGANVLTF
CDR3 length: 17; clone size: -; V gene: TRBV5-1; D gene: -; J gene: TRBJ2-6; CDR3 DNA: TGCGCCAGCAGCTTGAACAGGGATTCCCTAGGGGCCAACGTCCTGACTTTC; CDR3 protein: CASSLNRDSLGANVLTF
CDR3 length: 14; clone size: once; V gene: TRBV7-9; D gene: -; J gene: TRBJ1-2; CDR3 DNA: TGTGCCAGCAGCTTAGTTGCAGTGGACTATGGCTACACCTTC; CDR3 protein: CASSLVAVDYGYTF
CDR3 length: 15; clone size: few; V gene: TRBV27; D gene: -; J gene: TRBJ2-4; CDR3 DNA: TGTGCCAGCAGCTCCCCCAGGGTGGCCAAAAACATTCAGTACTTC; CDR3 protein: CASSSPRVAKNIQYF
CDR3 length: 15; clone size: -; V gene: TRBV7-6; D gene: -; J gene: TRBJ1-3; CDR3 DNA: TGTGCCAGCAGCTCCGGGACAACCGGTGGAAACACCATATATTTT; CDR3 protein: CASSSGTTGGNTIYF
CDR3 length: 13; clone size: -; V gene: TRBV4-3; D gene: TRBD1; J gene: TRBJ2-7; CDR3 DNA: TGCGCCAGCAGCCGGGAAACAGGGGGAGAGCAGTACTTC; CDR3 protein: CASSRETGGEQYF
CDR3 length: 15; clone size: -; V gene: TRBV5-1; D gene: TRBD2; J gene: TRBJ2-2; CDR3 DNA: TGCGCCAGCAGCCTGGCTAGCGGTGGGACCGGGGAGCTGTTTTTT; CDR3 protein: CASSLASGGTGELFF
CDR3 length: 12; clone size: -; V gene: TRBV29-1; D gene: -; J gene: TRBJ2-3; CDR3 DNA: TGCAGCGTTGAACAGGGCGCAGATACGCAGTATTTT; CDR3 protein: CSVEQGADTQYF
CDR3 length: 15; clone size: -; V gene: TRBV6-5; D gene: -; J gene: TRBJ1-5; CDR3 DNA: TGTGCCAGCAGTACAGGGATATCGAGCAATCAGCCCCAGCATTTT; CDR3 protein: CASSTGISSNQPQHF
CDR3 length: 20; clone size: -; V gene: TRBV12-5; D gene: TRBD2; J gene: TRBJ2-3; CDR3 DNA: TGTGCTAGTGGTTTTTTTAAGCGGGAGGACCTTATTGATAGCACAGATACGCAGTATTTT; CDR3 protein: CASGFFKREDLIDSTDTQYF
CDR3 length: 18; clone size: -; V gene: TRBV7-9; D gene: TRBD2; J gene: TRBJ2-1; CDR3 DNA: TGTTCCAGCAGCCTCCCGGGACTAGCGGGAGGGGCGAACAATGAGCAGTTCTTC; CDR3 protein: CSSSLPGLAGGANNEQFF
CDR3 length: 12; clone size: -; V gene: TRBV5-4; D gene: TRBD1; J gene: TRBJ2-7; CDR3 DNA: TGTGCCAGCAGCTCGACAGGGGACGAGCAGTACTTC; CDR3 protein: CASSSTGDEQYF
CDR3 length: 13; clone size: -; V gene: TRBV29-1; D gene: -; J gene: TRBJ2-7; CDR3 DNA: TGCAGCGTTGTACAGGGTGCCTCCTACGAGCAGTACTTC; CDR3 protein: CSVVQGASYEQYF
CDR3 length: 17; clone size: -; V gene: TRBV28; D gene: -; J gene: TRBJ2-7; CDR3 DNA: TGTGCCAGCAGTTCCCCCCCCCGACTTACGATACTCTACGAGCAGTACTTC; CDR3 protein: CASSSPPRLTILYEQYF
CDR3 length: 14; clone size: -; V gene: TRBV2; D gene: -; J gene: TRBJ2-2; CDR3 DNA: TGTGCCAGCCGGGGTAACGGGGGATCCGGGGAGCTGTTTTTT; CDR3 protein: CASRGNGGSGELFF
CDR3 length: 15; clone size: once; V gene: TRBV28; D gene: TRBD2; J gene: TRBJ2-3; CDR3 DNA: TGTGCCAGCAGCCCCAGCGGGAGGGGGACAGATACGCAGTATTTT; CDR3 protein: CASSPSGRGTDTQYF
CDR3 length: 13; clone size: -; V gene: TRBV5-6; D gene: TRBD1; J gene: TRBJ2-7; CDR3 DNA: TGTGCCAGCACAGGACAGGGGGCCAAGCACCGGTACTTC; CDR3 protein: CASTGQGAKHRYF
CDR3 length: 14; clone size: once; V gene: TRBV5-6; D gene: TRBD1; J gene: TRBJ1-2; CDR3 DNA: TGTGCCAGCAGCTCGGAGGACAGGGGGGATGGCTACACCTTC; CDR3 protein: CASSSEDRGDGYTF
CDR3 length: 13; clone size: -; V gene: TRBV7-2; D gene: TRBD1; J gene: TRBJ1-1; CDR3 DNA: TGTGCCAGCAGCCGACAGGGGAACACTGAAGCTTTCTTT; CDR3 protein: CASSRQGNTEAFF
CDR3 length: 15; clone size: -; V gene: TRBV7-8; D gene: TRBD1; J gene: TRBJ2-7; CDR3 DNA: TGTGCCAGCAGCCGACAGGGAGTAGTCGGGTACGAGCAGTACTTC; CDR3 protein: CASSRQGVVGYEQYF
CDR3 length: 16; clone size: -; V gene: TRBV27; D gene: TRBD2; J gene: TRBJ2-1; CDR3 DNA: TGTGCCAGCAGTTTGAAGGGACTAGCGGGCGACAATGAGCAGTTCTTC; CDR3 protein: CASSLKGLAGDNEQFF
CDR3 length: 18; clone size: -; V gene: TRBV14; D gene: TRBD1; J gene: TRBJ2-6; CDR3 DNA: TGTGCCAGCAGCGAAGCCCCGGGACAGGGTACTGGGGCCAACGTCCTGACTTTC; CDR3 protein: CASSEAPGQGTGANVLTF
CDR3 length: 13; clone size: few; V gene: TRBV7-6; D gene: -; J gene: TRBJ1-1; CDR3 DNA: TGTGCCAGCAGCTTTACTTTGAACACTGAAGCTTTCTTT; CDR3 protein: CASSFTLNTEAFF
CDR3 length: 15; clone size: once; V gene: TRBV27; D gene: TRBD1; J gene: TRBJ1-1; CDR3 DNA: TGTGCCAGCAGTTTGTCCGGGACAGTGAACACTGAAGCTTTCTTT; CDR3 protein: CASSLSGTVNTEAFF
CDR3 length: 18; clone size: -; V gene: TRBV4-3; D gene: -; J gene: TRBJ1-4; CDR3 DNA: TGCGCCAGCAGCCAAGATCTACCCCCAGGGGCAACTAATGAAAAACTGTTTTTT; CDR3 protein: CASSQDLPPGATNEKLFF
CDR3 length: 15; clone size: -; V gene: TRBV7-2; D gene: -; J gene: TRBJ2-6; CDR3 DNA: TGTGCCAGCAGCTTCGGGATCTCTGGGGCCAACGTCCTGACTTTC; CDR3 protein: CASSFGISGANVLTF
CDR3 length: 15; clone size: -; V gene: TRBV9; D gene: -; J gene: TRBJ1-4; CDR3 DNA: TGTGCCAGCAGCGAAGGCGGAGCAACTAATGAAAAACTGTTTTTT; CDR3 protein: CASSEGGATNEKLFF
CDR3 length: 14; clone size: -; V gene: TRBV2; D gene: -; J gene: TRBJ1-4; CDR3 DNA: TGTGCCAGCAGTGCGCAGGGATTTGGAGAAAAACTGTTTTTT; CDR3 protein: CASSAQGFGEKLFF
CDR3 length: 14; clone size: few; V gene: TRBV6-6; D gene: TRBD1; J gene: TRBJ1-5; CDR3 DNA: TGTGCCAGCAGACCAGAGGGGGCTAGTCAGCCCCAGAATTTT; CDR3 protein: CASRPEGASQPQNF
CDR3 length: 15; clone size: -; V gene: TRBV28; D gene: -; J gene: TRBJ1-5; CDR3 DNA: TGTGCCAGCAGGGCAGGGGTTTTCGGCAATCAGCCCCAGCATTTT; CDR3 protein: CASRAGVFGNQPQHF
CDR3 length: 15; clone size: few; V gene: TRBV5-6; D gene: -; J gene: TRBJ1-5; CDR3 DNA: TGTGCCAGCAGCTCAGGACAGTATAGCAATCAGCCCCAGCATTTT; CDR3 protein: CASSSGQYSNQPQHF
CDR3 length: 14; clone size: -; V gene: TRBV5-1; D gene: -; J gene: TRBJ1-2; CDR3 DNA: TGCGCCAGCAGCTTGGCCCACAGTAACTATGGCTACACCTTC; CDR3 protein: CASSLAHSNYGYTF
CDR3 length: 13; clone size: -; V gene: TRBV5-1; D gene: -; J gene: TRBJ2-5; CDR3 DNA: TGCGCCAGCAGCTTACAGTACCAAGAGACCCAGTACTTC; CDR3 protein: CASSLQYQETQYF
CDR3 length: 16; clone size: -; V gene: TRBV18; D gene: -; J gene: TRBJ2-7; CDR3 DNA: TGTGCCAGCTCACCCTATTCCCTGGACAGCTCCTACGAGCAGTACTTC; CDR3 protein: CASSPYSLDSSYEQYF